Listed here are 24 T cell receptor beta chains from one sample, sequenced in a study of long-term antiretroviral therapy in people with HIV. The assay, immunoSEQ v3.0, was run at survey level. Sequenced by immunoSEQ multiplex PCR; TCRdb stores in-frame clones only, minus some. The sample contains 15,000 to 20,000 clones, 90% to 95% of which appear only once. Source: unsorted PBMCs, taken 0.3 years after starting antiretroviral therapy. These receptors originate from a man in his sixties with HIV.

CDR3 protein: CASSLAGKGAYEQYF. CDR3 bases: TGCGCCAGCAGCCTAGCGGGAAAAGGGGCCTACGAGCAGTACTTC. The chain is built from TRBV10-2 and TRBJ2-7, with TRBD2 matching over 9 bases. V shed 6 bases, J shed 2 bases, and the junction held 8 bases outside the gene matches. CDR3 length equals 15 residues. CDR1 and CDR2 (germline): WSHSY, SAAADI.

By proportion, this clone is medium-sized. The genes are TRBV11-2 and TRBJ1-6, with D possibly matching TRBD1 (5 bases). The CDR3 length is 14 residues. CDR1 is SGHAT and CDR2 is FQNNGV in the germline V gene. Deletions cut 5 bases from V and 7 bases from J, with 12 bases between. The CDR3 here is CASSRGPLNSPLHF. The CDR3 DNA sequence: TGTGCCAGCAGCCGGGGACCTTTGAATTCACCCCTCCACTTT. Together with reference TRBV11-2 and TRBJ1-6, the CDR3 gives the full variable domain: EAGVAQSPRYKIIEKRQSVAFWCNPISGHATLYWYQQILGQGPKLLIQFQNNGVVDDSQLPKDRFSAERLKGVDSTLKIQPAKLEDSAVYLCASSRGPLNSPLHFGNGTRLTVT.

V gene TRBV18 combines with J gene TRBJ1-1, with D possibly matching TRBD1 (6 bases). V lost 6 bases and J 4 bases, leaving 18 bases between the germline ends. The CDR3 extends over 15 amino acids. The germline CDR1 and CDR2 sequences are KGHSH and LQKENI. This CDR3 is CASSALTGLGTEAFF. The CDR3 DNA follows: TGTGCCAGCTCGGCCCTAACAGGGCTCGGCACTGAAGCTTTCTTT.

The V call is TRBV7-9, the J call TRBJ1-2, with TRBD1 as a possible D gene (5 bases). Trimming cost V 5 bases and J 4 bases, with 11 bases left between them. The CDR3 is 13 residues long. CDR1 and CDR2 from the germline V gene are SEHNR and FQNEAQ (reference sequence). The CDR3 DNA follows: TGTGCCAGCAGCCCAGGGCTCGGCTATGGCTACACCTTC. This encodes CASSPGLGYGYTF.

V is TRBV9 and J is TRBJ1-1; D is perhaps TRBD1 (5 bases). CDR1 SGDLS and CDR2 YYNGEE come from the germline V gene. The CDR3 covers 13 residues. V was trimmed by 1 base and J by 3 bases, leaving 7 bases between them. Here the CDR3 reads CASSVQGHTEAFF. The CDR3 DNA reads as TGTGCCAGCAGCGTACAGGGTCACACTGAAGCTTTCTTT.

The V and J genes are TRBV9 and TRBJ1-6, with D possibly being TRBD1 (6 bases). Germline-derived CDR1 and CDR2 are SGDLS and YYNGEE. The CDR3 is 14 amino acids. Trimming shortened V by 4 bases and J by 8 bases, and 13 bases separated the two germline ends. The DNA for the CDR3 is TGTGCCAGCAGCCTTGGCTCAGGGGATTCACCCCTCCACTTT. Amino acids: CASSLGSGDSPLHF.

This clone came up once. The V call is TRBV9, the J call TRBJ2-7, with TRBD2 identical over 13 bases. V dropped 0 bases and J dropped 5; count of bases not matched to a gene: 5. The CDR3 covers 16 residues. CDR1 and CDR2 from the germline V gene are SGDLS and YYNGEE. CDR3 residues: CASSVGGLAGVDEQYF. The CDR3 region has the DNA TGTGCCAGCAGCGTAGGTGGACTAGCGGGAGTGGACGAGCAGTACTTC.

This chain connects TRBV7-8 to TRBJ2-3; 12 positions match TRBD2. V gave up 1 base and J gave up 2 bases; unmatched junction bases: 7. Germline CDR1 and CDR2: SGHVS and FQNEAQ. This CDR3 has 18 amino acids. The CDR3 nucleotides read TGTGCCAGCAGCTTAGAGCCTAGCGGGGGGGAATACACAGATACGCAGTATTTT. The encoded protein is CASSLEPSGGEYTDTQYF.

The rearrangement links TRBV5-1 to TRBJ2-7, with 7 bases lining up with TRBD1. This CDR3 has 14 amino acids. Germline V gene data show CDR1 as SGHRS and CDR2 as YFSETQ. The ends lost 4 bases at V and 3 bases at J; junction bases unmatched: 7. For the CDR3, the DNA is TGCGCCAGCAGCCCTGACAGGGCCTACTACGAGCAGTACTTC. As protein: CASSPDRAYYEQYF.

The V and J genes are TRBV5-1 and TRBJ2-3, with D uncertain. The CDR3 is 15 residues long. Trimming took off 4 bases at V and 3 bases at J, with 15 bases between the two ends. Germline V gene sequence: CDR1 SGHRS, CDR2 YFSETQ. Written as DNA, the CDR3 is TGCGCCAGCAGCCCATACAGCAAGGCTACAGATACGCAGTATTTT. This gives the protein CASSPYSKATDTQYF.

V usage is TRBV7-2 and J usage is TRBJ2-3; D unclear. V was pared by 1 base and J by 5 bases, with 10 bases between. Germline CDR1 reads SGHTA; CDR2 reads FQGNSA. The CDR3 spans 14 residues. CDR3 sequence: CASSLVGFLDTQYF. CDR3 sequence (DNA): TGTGCCAGCAGCTTAGTAGGGTTCCTAGATACGCAGTATTTT.

This chain links TRBV7-2 with TRBJ2-2; D may be TRBD1 (6 bases). Germline V gives CDR1 SGHTA, CDR2 FQGNSA. V lost 4 bases and J lost 4, with 10 bases in between. The CDR3 runs to 14 residues. CDR3 bases: TGTGCCAGCAGCTCCGGACAGCCCACCGGGGAGCTGTTTTTT. As protein: CASSSGQPTGELFF.

The J gene is TRBJ2-1, the V gene TRBV4-2; 11 bases align to TRBD1. This CDR3 has 15 residues. With V trimmed by 2 bases and J by 12 bases, 9 bases remained unmatched. CDR1 is LGHNA, CDR2 YNFKEQ, per germline. The CDR3 region has the DNA TGTGCCAGCAGCCAACTATCCGGACAGGGGGCTAGGCAGTTCTTC. Protein product: CASSQLSGQGARQFF.

A note on this clone: One end of the junction fails to match germline, which may point to a read error. This chain uses TRBV10-3 with TRBJ2-5; tentatively, D is TRBD1 (6 bases). Germline values: CDR1 ENHRY, CDR2 SYGVKD. The CDR3 runs to 14 residues. The CDR3 coding sequence is TGTGCCATCAGTGACACCAGGGGAACAGAGACCCGGTACTTC. Protein: CAISDTRGTETRYF.

CDR3 region: CASSPARHSYEQYF. The CDR3 DNA follows: TGTGCCAGCAGCCCCGCTAGGCACTCCTACGAGCAGTACTTC. V usage is TRBV7-2 and J usage is TRBJ2-5; no clear D gene. The last part of the DNA fits TRBJ2-7 better; the J call may be wrong. CDR3 length: 14 amino acids. Germline V gives CDR1 SGHTA, CDR2 FQGNSA.

DNA for the CDR3: TGCGCCAGCAGCTTGACAGGGGCCCACTATGGCTACACCTTC. It translates to CASSLTGAHYGYTF. This chain joins TRBV5-1 and TRBJ1-2; 7 nucleotides agree with TRBD1. Germline V gives CDR1 SGHRS, CDR2 YFSETQ. J was trimmed by 3 bases and V by 1 base; bases with no gene match: 3. The CDR3 totals 14 residues.

The V call is TRBV19, the J call TRBJ1-2, with TRBD1 as a possible D gene (6 bases). Germline CDR1 reads LNHDA; CDR2 reads SQIVND (reference sequence). The CDR3 is 15 residues long. The V gene lost 3 bases and the J gene lost 3 bases, with 14 bases spanning the gap. CDR3 in DNA: TGTGCCAGTAGTATCCAGGGGATCGGCGACTATGGCTACACCTTC. Translated: CASSIQGIGDYGYTF.

This chain joins TRBV30 and TRBJ1-2; no firm D call. Trimming took off 4 bases at V and 2 bases at J, with 14 bases between the two ends. The germline gives CDR1 GTSNPN, CDR2 SVGIG (reference sequence). The CDR3 spans 14 residues. CDR3 region: CAWNQNLGNYGYTF. In DNA form, the CDR3 reads TGTGCCTGGAACCAGAACTTGGGGAACTATGGCTACACCTTC.

The gene calls are TRBV13 and TRBJ1-1; possible D gene TRBD1, 6 bases. The CDR3 contains 13 residues. Germline loops: CDR1 PRHDT, CDR2 FYEKMQ (reference sequence). With 6 bases removed from V and 6 bases from J, the gap between germline ends came to 14 bases. Written as DNA, the CDR3 is TGTGCCAGCAGAGAGGACAGCCGGGCTGAAGCTTTCTTT. Its translation is CASREDSRAEAFF.

This clone appeared a single time. The rearrangement joins TRBV6-5 to TRBJ2-7; tentative D call: TRBD2 (6 bases). CDR3 length equals 13 residues. V was trimmed by 6 bases and J by 13 bases, leaving 22 bases between them. Germline V CDR1 and CDR2: MNHEY, SVGAGI. The CDR3: CASSPGGRGPSYF. The CDR3 DNA follows: TGTGCCAGCAGCCCCGGAGGGCGGGGTCCCTCCTACTTC.

DNA of the CDR3: TGCGCCAGCAGCTTCGGGGCGCTGGGGTCGGAGACCCAGTACTTC. It codes for CASSFGALGSETQYF. This chain links TRBV5-1 with TRBJ2-5; either TRBD1 or TRBD2 may fit D (5 bases each). V was cut by 2 bases and J by 5 bases, with 16 bases left in between. Per the germline V gene, CDR1 is SGHRS and CDR2 is YFSETQ. This CDR3 spans 15 amino acids.

V is TRBV18 and J is TRBJ2-2; 13 bases are a match to TRBD2. V shed 5 bases and J 5 bases; nucleotides not matched to a gene: 8. In germline, CDR1 is KGHSH, CDR2 LQKENI. This CDR3 contains 17 residues. The CDR3 loop reads CASSSGLAGAGTGELFF. The DNA for the CDR3 is TGTGCCAGCTCATCAGGACTAGCGGGAGCGGGAACCGGGGAGCTGTTTTTT.

This rearrangement joins TRBV6-1 to TRBJ2-5, with 12 bases fitting TRBD2. Germline V CDR1 and CDR2: MNHNS, SASEGT. V dropped 7 bases and J dropped 7; count of bases not matched to a gene: 7. The CDR3 runs 14 residues. This CDR3 reads CASTSGGALGTQYF. In DNA, the CDR3 is TGTGCCAGCACTAGCGGGGGGGCATTAGGGACCCAGTACTTC.

The gene calls are TRBV2 and TRBJ2-7; 7 positions agree with TRBD1. The CDR3 has 14 residues. The V segment lost 8 bases and the J segment 0 bases; nucleotides outside the gene matches: 7. The V gene's germline CDR1 is SNHLY and CDR2 FYNNEI. In nucleotides, the CDR3 is TGTGCCAGCGGCGTCGGACAGGTCTCCTACGAGCAGTACTTC. Amino acids: CASGVGQVSYEQYF.